A single sample is the source of the 6 T cell receptor beta chains below, sequenced in a study of T cell responses to AZD1222 COVID-19 vaccine. The repertoire was sequenced with immunoSEQ multiplex PCR; TCRdb's copy has only in-frame clones and lacks some. The sample contains roughly 140,000 clones, roughly 91% of which appear only once. Sequenced material: peripheral blood, taken 28 days after the second AZD1222 dose. These receptors all come from an adult who received the AZD1222 COVID-19 vaccine.

V and J are TRBV28 and TRBJ2-1; D may be TRBD2 (6 bases). V dropped 4 bases and J dropped 0 bases, with 13 bases sitting between them. The germline gives CDR1 MDHEN, CDR2 SYDVKM. The CDR3 has 16 residues. CDR3 sequence (DNA): TGTGCCAGCAGTTCCGCGGGGAGGCCCTCCTACAATGAGCAGTTCTTC. The encoded protein is CASSSAGRPSYNEQFF. The full variable domain, its missing parts supplied by reference TRBV28 and TRBJ2-1, is DVKVTQSSRYLVKRTGEKVFLECVQDMDHENMFWYRQDPGLGLRLIYFSYDVKMKEKGDIPEGYSVSREKKERFSLILESASTNQTSMYLCASSSAGRPSYNEQFFGPGTRLTVL.

The genes are TRBV5-1 and TRBJ2-3, with 9 bases identical to TRBD2. The CDR3 loop spans 16 amino acids. Germline-derived CDR1 and CDR2 are SGHRS and YFSETQ. The junction had 8 bases not matched to a gene; V was cut back by 4 bases and J by 2 bases. CDR3 sequence: CASSLGAGGTTDTQYF. In nucleotides, the CDR3 is TGCGCCAGCAGCCTAGGAGCGGGGGGCACCACAGATACGCAGTATTTT. The whole variable domain, remainder taken from reference TRBV5-1 and TRBJ2-3, is KAGVTQTPRYLIKTRGQQVTLSCSPISGHRSVSWYQQTPGQGLQFLFEYFSETQRNKGNFPGRFSGRQFSNSRSEMNVSTLELGDSALYLCASSLGAGGTTDTQYFGPGTRLTVL.

The rearrangement uses TRBV4-1 and TRBJ1-4; possibly TRBD1 for D (5 bases). The CDR3 extends over 15 amino acids. Germline CDR1 MGHRA, CDR2 YSYEKL. Trimming took 0 bases from V and 8 from J, leaving 13 bases between them. CDR3 loop: CASSQEGTGGEKLFF. The CDR3 nucleotides read TGCGCCAGCAGCCAAGAGGGTACCGGGGGGGAAAAACTGTTTTTT.

The J gene is TRBJ2-3, the V gene TRBV4-1; D tentatively reads TRBD1 or TRBD2 (6 bases each). V dropped 4 bases and J dropped 4 bases, with 15 bases sitting between them. Germline CDR1 reads MGHRA; CDR2 reads YSYEKL. This CDR3 spans 15 amino acids. Here the CDR3 DNA reads TGCGCCAGCAGCCCCACTCCGGGGGCCGCAGATACGCAGTATTTT. Amino acids: CASSPTPGAADTQYF.

This clone was detected once. The CDR3 region is CAARRTAQETQYF. The CDR3, as DNA: TGTGCCGCCAGGAGGACCGCCCAAGAGACCCAGTACTTC. The chain uses TRBV6-5 and TRBJ2-5, with D tentatively TRBD2 (5 bases). From germline, CDR1 is MNHEY and CDR2 SVGAGI. This CDR3 has 13 residues. The germline V and J ends were trimmed by 11 bases and 1 base, with 14 bases remaining between them.

The chain uses TRBV7-2 and TRBJ2-1; 11 nucleotides agree with TRBD2. V lost 5 bases and J lost 5; bases outside the gene matches: 5. The CDR3 covers 15 residues. CDR1 is SGHTA, CDR2 FQGNSA, per germline. The CDR3: CASSLSGGAHNEQFF. CDR3 nucleotides: TGTGCCAGCAGCCTTAGCGGGGGGGCCCACAATGAGCAGTTCTTC. Looking up the rest from reference TRBV7-2 and TRBJ2-1 gives the full variable domain: GAGVSQSPSNKVTEKGKDVELRCDPISGHTALYWYRQSLGQGLEFLIYFQGNSAPDKSGLPSDRFSAERTGGSVSTLTIQRTQQEDSAVYLCASSLSGGAHNEQFFGPGTRLTVL.